This T cell receptor beta chain was captured in a study of shared clonotypes between healthy human individuals. Across the study: Each donor's CD8 memory used one plate, CD8 naive two, each CD4 subset three. Study conclusions and caveats: Among four donors, about 4.6% of naive CD4 clonotypes were found in common.

The study ran the assay at deep level. TCRdb's copy holds only in-frame clones and misses some; the assay was immunoSEQ multiplex PCR. Among about 1,500,000 clones listed, around 97% were seen once. To note about this clone: Its specificity is unknown.

Each sample came from a Caucasian adult donor living in Nashville, Tennessee. The CDR3 length is 13 residues. The V gene's germline CDR1 is MNHEY and CDR2 SVGAGI. Trimming pared 5 bases from V and 4 bases from J, leaving 11 bases between. This receptor was taken from a man aged 25 to 45 in good health. The sequenced sample consisted of naive CD4+ T cells sorted from blood. Stated subset: CD45RA+ positively selected. This rearrangement joins TRBV6-5 to TRBJ1-1; the D is unclear. CDR3 amino acids: CASSSSGGTEAFF. The CDR3 nucleotides are TGTGCCAGCAGTAGCTCGGGTGGCACTGAAGCTTTCTTT.